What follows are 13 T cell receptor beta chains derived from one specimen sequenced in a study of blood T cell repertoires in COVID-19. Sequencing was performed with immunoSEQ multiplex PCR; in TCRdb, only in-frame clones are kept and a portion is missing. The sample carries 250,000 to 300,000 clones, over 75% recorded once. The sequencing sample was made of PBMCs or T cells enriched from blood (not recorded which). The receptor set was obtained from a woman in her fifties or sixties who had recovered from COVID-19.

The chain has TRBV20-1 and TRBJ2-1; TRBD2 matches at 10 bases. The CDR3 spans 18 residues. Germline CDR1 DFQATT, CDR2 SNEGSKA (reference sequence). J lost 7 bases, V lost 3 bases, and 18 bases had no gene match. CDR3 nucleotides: TGCAGTGCTAGTCGCTTCGGGAGGAGCGGGAGGGCCGTAAATGAGCAGTTCTTC. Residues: CSASRFGRSGRAVNEQFF.

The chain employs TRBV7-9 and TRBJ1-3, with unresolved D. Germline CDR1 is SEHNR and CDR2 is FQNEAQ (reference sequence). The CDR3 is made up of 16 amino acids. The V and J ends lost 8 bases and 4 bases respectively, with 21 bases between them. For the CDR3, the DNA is TGTGCCAGCGGTCTCTTTGTGAGGCAAGTCGGAAACACCATATATTTT. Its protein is CASGLFVRQVGNTIYF.

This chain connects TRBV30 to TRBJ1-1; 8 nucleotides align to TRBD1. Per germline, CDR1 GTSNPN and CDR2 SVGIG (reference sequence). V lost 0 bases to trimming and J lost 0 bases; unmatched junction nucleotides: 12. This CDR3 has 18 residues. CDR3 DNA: TGTGCCTGGAGTGTACGGGGACAGGCACGATCCTTGAACACTGAAGCTTTCTTT. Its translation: CAWSVRGQARSLNTEAFF.

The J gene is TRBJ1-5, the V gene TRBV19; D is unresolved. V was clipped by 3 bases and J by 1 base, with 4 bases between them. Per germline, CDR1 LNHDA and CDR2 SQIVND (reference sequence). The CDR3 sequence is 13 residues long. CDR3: CASSMGSNQPQHF. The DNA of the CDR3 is TGTGCCAGTAGTATGGGCAGCAATCAGCCCCAGCATTTT.

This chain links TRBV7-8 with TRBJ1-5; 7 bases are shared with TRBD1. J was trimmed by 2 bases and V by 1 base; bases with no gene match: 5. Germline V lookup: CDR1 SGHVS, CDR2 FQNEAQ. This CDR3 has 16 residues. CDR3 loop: CASSLGNRGGNQPQHF. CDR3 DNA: TGTGCCAGCAGCTTAGGCAACAGGGGTGGCAATCAGCCCCAGCATTTT.

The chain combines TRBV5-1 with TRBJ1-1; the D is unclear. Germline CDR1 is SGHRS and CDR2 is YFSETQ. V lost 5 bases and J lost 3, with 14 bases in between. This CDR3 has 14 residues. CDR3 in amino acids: CASRTGDGHTEAFF. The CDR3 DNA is TGCGCCAGCAGAACCGGGGATGGGCACACTGAAGCTTTCTTT.

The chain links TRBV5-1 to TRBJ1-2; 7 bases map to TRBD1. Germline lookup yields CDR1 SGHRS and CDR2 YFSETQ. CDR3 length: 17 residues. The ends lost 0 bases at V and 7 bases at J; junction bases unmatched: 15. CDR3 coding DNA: TGCGCCAGCAGCTTGGTAACGTGGCGGGACAGCAGAGGTGGCTACACCTTC. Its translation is CASSLVTWRDSRGGYTF.

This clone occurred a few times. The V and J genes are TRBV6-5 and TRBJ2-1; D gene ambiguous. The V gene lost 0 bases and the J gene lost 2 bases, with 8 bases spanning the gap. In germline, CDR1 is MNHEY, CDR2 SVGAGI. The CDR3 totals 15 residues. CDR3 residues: CASSYSSTPYNEQFF. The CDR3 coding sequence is TGTGCCAGCAGTTACTCGTCAACTCCCTACAATGAGCAGTTCTTC.

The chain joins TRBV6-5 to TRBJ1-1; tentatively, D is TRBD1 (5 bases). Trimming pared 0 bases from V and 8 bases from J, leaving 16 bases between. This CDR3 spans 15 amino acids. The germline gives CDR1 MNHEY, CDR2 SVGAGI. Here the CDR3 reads CASSYSRGLRTEAFF. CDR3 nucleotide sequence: TGTGCCAGCAGTTACTCCCGGGGGTTAAGGACCGAAGCTTTCTTT.

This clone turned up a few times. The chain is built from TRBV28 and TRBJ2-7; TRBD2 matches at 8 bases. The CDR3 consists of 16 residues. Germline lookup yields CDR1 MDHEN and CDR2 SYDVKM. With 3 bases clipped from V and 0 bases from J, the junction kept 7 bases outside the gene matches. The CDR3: CASSFSLAGNSYEQYF. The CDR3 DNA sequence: TGTGCCAGCAGTTTTTCTCTAGCGGGTAACTCCTACGAGCAGTACTTC. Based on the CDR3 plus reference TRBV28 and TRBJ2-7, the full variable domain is DVKVTQSSRYLVKRTGEKVFLECVQDMDHENMFWYRQDPGLGLRLIYFSYDVKMKEKGDIPEGYSVSREKKERFSLILESASTNQTSMYLCASSFSLAGNSYEQYFGPGTRLTVT.

The CDR3 nucleotides are TGTGCCAGCAGAGAGACAGGGCAGGGGGCCAACGTCCTGACTTTC. This gives the protein CASRETGQGANVLTF. This rearrangement joins TRBV6-5 to TRBJ2-6; 7 positions agree with TRBD1. The CDR3 covers 15 residues. V lost 6 bases to trimming and J lost 4 bases; unmatched junction nucleotides: 6. Per the germline V gene, CDR1 is MNHEY and CDR2 is SVGAGI.

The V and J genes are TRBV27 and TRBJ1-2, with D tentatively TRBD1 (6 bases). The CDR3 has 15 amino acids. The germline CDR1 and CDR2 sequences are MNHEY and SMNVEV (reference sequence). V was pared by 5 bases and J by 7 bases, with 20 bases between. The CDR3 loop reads CASSNNLIRGAGYTF. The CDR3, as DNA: TGTGCCAGCAGTAACAACCTGATCAGGGGAGCTGGCTACACCTTC.

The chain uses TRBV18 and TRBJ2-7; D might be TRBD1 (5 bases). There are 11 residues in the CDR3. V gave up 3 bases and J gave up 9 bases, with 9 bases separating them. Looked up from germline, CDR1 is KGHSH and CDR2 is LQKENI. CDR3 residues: CASSPRERQYF. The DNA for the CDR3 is TGTGCCAGCTCACCCAGGGAAAGGCAGTACTTC.